The 17 T cell receptor beta chains below come from one sample, sequenced in a study of prognosis after radiotherapy for stage I lung cancer. Genomic DNA served as the source from which two-round multiplex PCR generated TCR beta CDR3 amplicons. Primers were specific to each TRBV and TRBJ gene in first-round PCR. MiXCR, run by TCRdb on the multiplex PCR reads, gives a single entry per CDR3 protein. This sample has about 30,000 distinct CDR3 sequences, with 40% to 55% found just once. This specimen consisted of PBMCs, obtained before or after stereotactic body radiation therapy (not recorded which). The receptors were gathered from a donor of 50 years or more with non-small cell lung cancer.

The chain combines TRBV19 with TRBJ2-2; D is possibly TRBD1 (5 bases). CDR1 is LNHDA and CDR2 is SQIVND in the germline V gene (reference sequence). V was cut by 6 bases and J by 4 bases, with 12 bases left in between. The CDR3 contains 14 residues. CDR3 region: CASRFDRSTGELFF. In nucleotides, the CDR3 is TGTGCCAGTAGATTCGACAGATCCACCGGGGAGCTGTTTTTT. Filled out from reference TRBV19 and TRBJ2-2, the complete variable domain reads DGGITQSPKYLFRKEGQNVTLSCEQNLNHDAMYWYRQDPGQGLRLIYYSQIVNDFQKGDIAEGYSVSREKKESFPLTVTSAQKNPTAFYLCASRFDRSTGELFFGEGSRLTVL.

To note about this clonotype: A far larger clone is one nucleotide away, so this likely arose from a read error. The gene calls are TRBV11-1 and TRBJ2-1, with TRBD2 matching over 9 bases. CDR3 length: 16 residues. V lost 5 bases to trimming and J lost 2 bases; unmatched junction nucleotides: 7. Germline assignment: CDR1 SGHAT and CDR2 FQDESV (reference sequence). The CDR3 DNA follows: TGTGCCAGCAGCGCCGTGGCTAGCGGGACCTACAATGAGCAGTTCTTC. This encodes CASSAVASGTYNEQFF.

The chain combines TRBV30 with TRBJ1-5; D ambiguous. Looked up from germline, CDR1 is GTSNPN and CDR2 is SVGIG (reference sequence). Trimming took off 0 bases at V and 7 bases at J, with 10 bases between the two ends. The CDR3 totals 13 residues. The CDR3 sequence is CAWSVSLWQPQHF. DNA for the CDR3: TGTGCCTGGAGTGTATCCCTCTGGCAGCCCCAGCATTTT.

This clonotype was seen ten or more times. The chain carries TRBV2 and TRBJ2-5; 13 nucleotides agree with TRBD2. Unmatched junction bases numbered 9, after V lost 6 bases and J lost 5 bases. Germline lookup yields CDR1 SNHLY and CDR2 FYNNEI. The CDR3 length is 16 residues. The CDR3 region is CASRKTSGRKAETQYF. CDR3 DNA: TGTGCCAGCAGGAAGACTAGCGGGAGGAAGGCTGAGACCCAGTACTTC.

In the case of this clonotype: Given a much more abundant clone one base away, this may be a read error. The CDR3 reads CASSRRGVGGETQYF. DNA of the CDR3: TGTGCCAGCAGCCGTAGGGGGGTCGGGGGGGAGACCCAGTACTTC. The J gene is TRBJ2-5, the V gene TRBV28; possible D gene TRBD2, 7 bases. CDR1 and CDR2 (germline): MDHEN, SYDVKM. The CDR3 loop spans 15 amino acids. Trimming took 6 bases from V and 5 from J, leaving 19 bases between them.

This clonotype is medium-sized. DNA of the CDR3: TGCGCCAGCAGCTTCCTCGCGGGAGGGTTTCGGGTTGAGCAGTTCTTC. This codes for CASSFLAGGFRVEQFF. The V call is TRBV5-1, the J call TRBJ2-1; 9 nucleotides match TRBD2. Germline V gene data show CDR1 as SGHRS and CDR2 as YFSETQ. The CDR3 covers 16 residues. V lost 2 bases and J lost 9; bases outside the gene matches: 12. Complete variable domain (other parts from reference TRBV5-1 and TRBJ2-1): KAGVTQTPRYLIKTRGQQVTLSCSPISGHRSVSWYQQTPGQGLQFLFEYFSETQRNKGNFPGRFSGRQFSNSRSEMNVSTLELGDSALYLCASSFLAGGFRVEQFFGPGTRLTVL.

V gene TRBV5-1 combines with J gene TRBJ2-1; 7 nucleotides align to TRBD1. With 0 bases clipped from V and 6 bases from J, the junction kept 9 bases outside the gene matches. Germline CDR1 is SGHRS and CDR2 is YFSETQ. This CDR3 has 16 amino acids. In DNA, the CDR3 is TGCGCCAGCAGCTTGGTTGGCGGATACAGGGGCAATGAGCAGTTCTTC. This translates into CASSLVGGYRGNEQFF. The variable domain in full, completed from reference TRBV5-1 and TRBJ2-1, reads KAGVTQTPRYLIKTRGQQVTLSCSPISGHRSVSWYQQTPGQGLQFLFEYFSETQRNKGNFPGRFSGRQFSNSRSEMNVSTLELGDSALYLCASSLVGGYRGNEQFFGPGTRLTVL.

This clonotype is classed as medium-sized. The gene calls are TRBV7-8 and TRBJ1-5; TRBD1 matches 9 bases. With V trimmed by 4 bases and J by 2 bases, 9 bases remained unmatched. Looked up from germline, CDR1 is SGHVS and CDR2 is FQNEAQ. The CDR3 consists of 17 residues. In DNA, the CDR3 is TGTGCCAGCAGCTCCCGGGACAGGGTTGGGGGCAATCAGCCCCAGCATTTT. It specifies CASSSRDRVGGNQPQHF.

For this clonotype: A read error is the likely source, as a far larger clone sits one nucleotide away. V is TRBV18 and J is TRBJ2-5, with D possibly TRBD1 on 6 matching bases. The J call may not be correct, given that the DNA end is closer to TRBJ2-1. This CDR3 spans 14 amino acids. Germline lookup yields CDR1 KGHSH and CDR2 LQKENI. The CDR3 here is CASSPGQSNNEQFF. DNA for the CDR3: TGTGCCAGCTCACCTGGACAGAGCAACAATGAGCAGTTCTTC.

V usage is TRBV28 and J usage is TRBJ1-1; no definite D call. CDR1 is MDHEN, CDR2 SYDVKM, per germline. Trimming stripped 2 bases from V and 4 bases from J, with 14 bases between. The CDR3 loop spans 15 amino acids. The chain's CDR3 is CASSLAVVKVTEAFF. The CDR3 coding sequence is TGTGCCAGCAGTTTAGCGGTGGTAAAGGTCACTGAAGCTTTCTTT.

J is TRBJ2-2 and V is TRBV9; D remains unclear. The CDR3 has 16 amino acids. Per germline, CDR1 SGDLS and CDR2 YYNGEE. Trimming stripped 4 bases from V and 0 bases from J, with 13 bases between. The CDR3 nucleotides read TGTGCCAGCAGCCCCCTCGTGGTAGCGAACACCGGGGAGCTGTTTTTT. It translates to CASSPLVVANTGELFF.

This clonotype was found many times. The gene calls are TRBV2 and TRBJ1-1; TRBD1 is a possible D gene (5 bases). Germline V gene sequence: CDR1 SNHLY, CDR2 FYNNEI. V was shortened by 6 bases and J by 2 bases, with 10 bases between the two germline ends. The CDR3 consists of 13 residues. CDR3 loop: CASSLQVNTEAFF. The CDR3 coding sequence is TGTGCCAGCAGCCTACAGGTAAACACTGAAGCTTTCTTT.

On this clonotype: The junction and the germline gene differ at one end; a read error may be behind it. The rearrangement uses TRBV6-4 and TRBJ1-6; a weak D match, TRBD1 (5 bases). Per germline, CDR1 MRHNA and CDR2 SNTAGT. The CDR3 spans 14 residues. CDR3 amino acids: CASRGHSYNSTLHF. In DNA, the CDR3 is TGTGCCAGCAGAGGACACTCCTATAATTCAACCCTCCACTTT.

The rearrangement links TRBV7-3 to TRBJ2-3; 13 nucleotides align to TRBD2. The CDR3 sequence is 17 residues long. The germline V gene encodes CDR1 SGHTA and CDR2 FQGTGA. V was pared by 2 bases and J by 6 bases, with 8 bases of the junction left unmatched. The CDR3 region has the DNA TGTGCCAGCAGCTTAGATTCGACTAGCGGGAGGTCCGATACGCAGTATTTT. Translating gives CASSLDSTSGRSDTQYF.

This clonotype has a single count. This chain links TRBV28 with TRBJ1-5; a possible D gene is TRBD1 (5 bases). V lost 6 bases to trimming and J lost 0 bases, with 9 bases between them. This CDR3 is built from 14 residues. Germline CDR1 and CDR2: MDHEN and SYDVKM. In DNA, the CDR3 is TGTGCCAGCAGGACAGAATATAGCAATCAGCCCCAGCATTTT. Amino acids: CASRTEYSNQPQHF.

This clonotype was seen repeatedly, ten times or more. V and J are TRBV30 and TRBJ1-4; no clear D gene. The CDR3 is 11 residues long. Trimming removed 3 bases from V and 8 bases from J, with 7 bases in between. The germline gives CDR1 GTSNPN, CDR2 SVGIG (reference sequence). CDR3 amino acids: CAWSGEEKLFF. CDR3 DNA sequence: TGTGCCTGGAGCGGGGAGGAAAAACTGTTTTTT.

This clonotype was recorded many times. The chain has TRBV19 and TRBJ1-5; no clear D. Germline loops: CDR1 LNHDA, CDR2 SQIVND (reference sequence). Trimming took 7 bases from V and 0 from J, leaving 7 bases between them. This CDR3 spans 13 amino acids. Written as DNA, the CDR3 is TGTGCCAGTAACACAGATAGCAATCAGCCCCAGCATTTT. This sequence encodes CASNTDSNQPQHF.